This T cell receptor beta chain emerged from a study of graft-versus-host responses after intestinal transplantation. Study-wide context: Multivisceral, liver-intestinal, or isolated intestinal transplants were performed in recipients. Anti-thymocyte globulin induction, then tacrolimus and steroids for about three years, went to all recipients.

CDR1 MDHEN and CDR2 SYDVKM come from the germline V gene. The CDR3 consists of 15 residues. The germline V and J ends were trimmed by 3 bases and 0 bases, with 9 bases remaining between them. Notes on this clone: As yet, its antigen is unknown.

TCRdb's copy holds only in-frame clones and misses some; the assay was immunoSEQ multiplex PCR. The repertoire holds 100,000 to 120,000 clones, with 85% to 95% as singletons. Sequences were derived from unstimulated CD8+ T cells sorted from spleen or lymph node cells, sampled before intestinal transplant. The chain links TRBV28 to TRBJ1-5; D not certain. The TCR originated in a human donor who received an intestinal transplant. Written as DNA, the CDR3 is TGTGCCAGCAGTTTGCGTCAAAATAGCAATCAGCCCCAGCATTTT. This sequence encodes CASSLRQNSNQPQHF.